These T cell receptor beta chains were read from a single sample in a study of T cells after yellow fever vaccination. MiXCR, run by TCRdb on the 5' RACE reads, gives a single entry per CDR3 protein. The sample shows some 160,000 distinct CDR3 sequences, around 9% of them seen only once. Sample: CD8+ T cells sorted from PBMCs, taken 45 days after the yellow fever booster vaccination. The receptors come from a man aged 18 to 35 who received the YFV17D yellow fever vaccine. The CDR3 runs from the conserved cysteine through the conserved F or W. D genes are given only for firm matches. Some rows mark clone size as missing; the rest say once, few, many or name a class of expanded clone.

v_gene	j_gene	abundance	d_gene	CDR3aa	CDR3nt
TRBV7-6	TRBJ2-3	few	-	CASSPHPGSTDTQYF	TGTGCCAGCAGCCCCCACCCGGGCAGCACAGATACGCAGTATTTT
TRBV12-3/TRBV12-4	TRBJ2-7	few	TRBD1	CASSRSTGLGEQYF	TGTGCCAGCAGTCGTTCGACAGGGCTGGGCGAGCAGTACTTC
TRBV14	TRBJ2-2	many	-	CASKSPPGELFF	TGTGCCAGCAAGAGCCCCCCCGGGGAGCTGTTTTTT
TRBV4-1	TRBJ2-2	many	TRBD2	CASSHGGAGELFF	TGCGCCAGCAGCCACGGGGGGGCCGGGGAGCTGTTTTTT
TRBV4-1	TRBJ1-1	-	TRBD1	CASSQQGAGTEAFF	TGCGCCAGCAGCCAACAGGGGGCAGGGACTGAAGCTTTCTTT
TRBV6-2/TRBV6-3	TRBJ2-5	-	-	CASRWLQETQYF	TGTGCCAGCAGGTGGTTACAAGAGACCCAGTACTTC
TRBV4-2	TRBJ1-6	few	TRBD1	CASSPPTGDSPLHF	TGTGCCAGCAGTCCACCGACAGGGGATTCACCCCTCCACTTT
TRBV7-3	TRBJ2-3	-	-	CASSYRITDTQYF	TGTGCCAGCAGTTACCGGATAACAGATACGCAGTATTTT
TRBV15	TRBJ2-3	many	TRBD2	CATSRTSGGADTQYF	TGTGCCACCAGCAGGACTAGCGGGGGGGCAGATACGCAGTATTTT
TRBV19	TRBJ1-1	few	-	CASSISANTEAFF	TGTGCCAGTAGTATTTCGGCGAACACTGAAGCTTTCTTT
TRBV5-5	TRBJ1-2	-	TRBD1	CASSLDFPRGNYGYTF	TGTGCCAGCAGCTTGGATTTTCCCAGGGGGAACTATGGCTACACCTTC
TRBV6-2/TRBV6-3	TRBJ2-1	-	TRBD2	CASREVSFSYNEQFF	TGTGCTTCGCGGGAGGTTAGCTTCTCCTACAATGAGCAGTTCTTC
TRBV9	TRBJ2-3	-	TRBD1	CASSLGQVQSPDTQYF	TGTGCCAGCAGCTTAGGACAGGTACAAAGCCCAGATACGCAGTATTTT
TRBV4-2	TRBJ2-1	-	TRBD2	CASSQVKAGGRYNEQFF	TGTGCCAGCAGCCAAGTGAAAGCGGGGGGACGATACAATGAGCAGTTCTTC
TRBV18	TRBJ1-1	few	-	CASSPGRTALNTEAFF	TGTGCCAGCTCACCAGGTAGGACAGCGCTGAACACTGAAGCTTTCTTT
TRBV12-3/TRBV12-4	TRBJ1-5	-	TRBD1	CASSPHYRGGGQPQHF	TGTGCCAGCAGTCCCCACTACAGGGGCGGGGGTCAGCCCCAGCATTTT
TRBV25-1	TRBJ1-2	-	TRBD1	CASSESYRTGYGYTF	TGTGCCAGCAGTGAAAGCTACAGGACAGGCTATGGCTACACCTTC
TRBV19	TRBJ1-5	-	-	CASSMVGGAGQPQHF	TGTGCCAGTAGTATGGTGGGGGGGGCAGGTCAGCCCCAGCATTTT
TRBV5-6	TRBJ2-2	few	-	CASSSIPNLELFF	TGTGCCAGCAGCTCCATTCCGAATTTGGAGCTGTTTTTT
TRBV4-1	TRBJ1-6	-	-	CASSQDGQGRLYNSPLHF	TGCGCCAGCAGCCAAGATGGGCAGGGGAGACTCTATAATTCACCCCTCCACTTT
TRBV4-1	TRBJ2-3	few	TRBD2	CASSQVGLGEKDTQYF	TGCGCCAGCAGCCAAGTCGGACTAGGTGAAAAAGATACGCAGTATTTT
TRBV12-3/TRBV12-4	TRBJ2-1	-	-	CASKGQGDGEQFF	TGTGCCAGCAAGGGGCAGGGTGACGGTGAGCAGTTCTTC
TRBV5-4	TRBJ2-4	-	TRBD1	CASSPGTGGSFDKNIQYF	TGTGCCAGCAGCCCCGGGACAGGGGGCAGTTTCGACAAAAACATTCAGTACTTC
TRBV5-1	TRBJ2-2	few	-	CASSLASGTNTGELFF	TGCGCCAGCAGCTTGGCCTCCGGGACAAACACCGGGGAGCTGTTTTTT
TRBV7-2	TRBJ2-2	-	-	CASSLRNRENTGELFF	TGTGCCAGCAGCTTGCGAAACAGGGAGAACACCGGGGAGCTGTTTTTT
TRBV7-6	TRBJ2-2	few	-	CASSLVLRGNTGELFF	TGTGCCAGCAGCTTAGTTCTCAGGGGGAACACCGGGGAGCTGTTTTTT
TRBV29-1	TRBJ2-1	few	-	CSVAPPRSSYNEQFF	TGCAGCGTTGCCCCCCCCCGGAGCTCCTACAATGAGCAGTTCTTC
TRBV7-9	TRBJ1-2	few	-	CASINPGTNYGYTF	TGTGCCAGCATTAATCCCGGGACTAACTATGGCTACACCTTC
TRBV19	TRBJ1-1	few	-	CASSISAEAFF	TGTGCCAGTAGTATATCGGCCGAAGCTTTCTTT
TRBV7-9	TRBJ1-5	few	-	CASSLRGDTDQPQHF	TGTGCCAGCAGCTTACGGGGGGACACCGATCAGCCCCAGCATTTT
TRBV6-5	TRBJ1-1	many	-	CASSYSGEAFF	TGTGCCAGCAGTTACTCGGGTGAAGCTTTCTTT
TRBV20-1	TRBJ2-2	few	-	CSARLGGGTPGSCFF	-
TRBV11-2	TRBJ2-2	-	-	CASSLVRDSYDSFANTGELFF	TGTGCCAGCAGCTTAGTACGCGACAGCTACGACTCGTTCGCGAACACCGGGGAGCTGTTTTTT
TRBV6-5	TRBJ2-3	-	-	CASSYASRTPASDTQYF	TGTGCCAGCAGTTACGCGTCTAGAACCCCTGCCTCAGATACGCAGTATTTT
TRBV6-5	TRBJ2-1	-	-	CASSPGWGRNEQFF	TGTGCCAGCAGCCCGGGGTGGGGGAGGAATGAGCAGTTCTTC
TRBV14	TRBJ2-5	many	-	CASSQDPPGVAIVETQYF	TGTGCCAGCAGCCAAGACCCCCCTGGGGTAGCCATAGTGGAGACCCAGTACTTC
TRBV4-1	TRBJ2-3	-	-	CASSQDLPGASTDTQYF	TGCGCCAGCAGCCAAGATCTTCCCGGGGCTAGCACAGATACGCAGTATTTT
TRBV10-3	TRBJ1-4	many	TRBD1	CAISEGQGPNGEKLFF	TGTGCCATCAGTGAGGGACAGGGACCTAACGGTGAAAAACTGTTTTTT
TRBV5-5	TRBJ1-1	-	-	CASSFRDQKGNTEAFF	TGTGCCAGCAGCTTCCGGGACCAAAAGGGGAACACTGAAGCTTTCTTT
TRBV27	TRBJ2-5	-	TRBD2	CASRAGPLGGAQETQYF	TGTGCCAGCAGAGCGGGGCCTCTCGGGGGGGCACAAGAGACCCAGTACTTC
TRBV5-4	TRBJ2-2	few	-	CASSLAVGDTGELFF	TGTGCCAGCAGCTTGGCCGTGGGAGACACCGGGGAGCTGTTTTTT
TRBV7-9	TRBJ2-3	-	TRBD2	CASSPYTSGGPDTLYF	TGTGCCAGCAGCCCGTATACTAGCGGGGGGCCAGATACGCTGTATTTT
TRBV5-6	TRBJ1-1	-	-	CASSLAYENTEAFF	TGTGCCAGCAGCTTGGCGTACGAGAACACTGAAGCTTTCTTT
TRBV19	TRBJ2-3	few	TRBD2	CASSSGGTLTDTQYF	TGTGCCAGTAGTAGCGGGGGAACTCTCACAGATACGCAGTATTTT
TRBV6-1	TRBJ1-2	-	-	CASSEGWEANGYTF	TGTGCCAGCAGTGAGGGTTGGGAAGCGAATGGCTACACCTTC
TRBV12-3/TRBV12-4	TRBJ2-2	-	-	CASTLSGELFF	TGTGCCAGCACTCTAAGCGGGGAGCTGTTTTTT
TRBV12-3/TRBV12-4	TRBJ2-2	-	TRBD2	CASTPRGAGGPDGELFF	TGTGCCAGCACCCCCCGGGGAGCGGGGGGGCCTGACGGGGAGCTGTTTTTT
TRBV9	TRBJ2-2	few	-	CASSAGGMLTGELFF	TGTGCCAGCAGCGCCGGAGGGATGTTGACCGGGGAGCTGTTTTTT
TRBV7-9	TRBJ1-4	few	-	CASSLMDRTTNEKLFF	TGTGCCAGCAGCTTAATGGACAGAACGACTAATGAAAAACTGTTTTTT
TRBV12-3/TRBV12-4	TRBJ2-1	few	TRBD2	CASSGDGGANEQFF	TGTGCCAGCAGTGGGGACGGGGGGGCCAATGAGCAGTTCTTC
TRBV27	TRBJ2-1	many	TRBD2	CASSVTSGGAGEQFF	TGTGCCAGCAGCGTAACTAGCGGGGGGGCCGGTGAGCAGTTCTTC
TRBV7-9	TRBJ2-1	many	TRBD1	CASSLVGQGGPEQFF	TGTGCCAGCAGCTTAGTGGGACAGGGGGGCCCAGAGCAGTTCTTC